The clone carrying this T cell receptor (beta chain) turned up a few times. What it recognizes is unknown. A single record per CDR3 protein comes from TCRdb applying MiXCR to the reads. The sample records approximately 220,000 distinct CDR3 sequences, 35% to 45% being singletons. After removal of 6 bases from V and 3 bases from J, the junction contained 7 bases not matched to a gene. The CDR3 totals 14 residues. Germline CDR1 and CDR2: MGHDK and SYGVNS. The sample belongs to a study of T cell repertoires in cytomegalovirus infection. Overall study: HLA-B-restricted CMV epitopes that are well studied were used alongside recently identified HLA-C-restricted ones.

This TCR was sampled from a human donor in good health (CMV status not recorded). Some clones in this sample may be carry-over from other donors' samples. Source: CD8+ T cells from cultured PBMCs, taken from culture after CMV antigen stimulation. The chain carries TRBV25-1 and TRBJ2-7, with TRBD1 matching 8 bases. The CDR3 DNA reads as TGTGCCAGCAGAGGGACTGGGACAGGCTACGAGCAGTACTTC. Amino acids: CASRGTGTGYEQYF.